The 4 T cell receptor beta chains given below trace back to one sample, sequenced in a study of cytomegalovirus exposure and HLA in healthy donors. The study ran its PCR with 60 Vbeta and 13 Jbeta primers. The assay was immunoSEQ multiplex PCR, and TCRdb's table has in-frame clones only and misses some. This sample carries over 200,000 clones, 77% of them seen once, and the ten largest clones take around 2.9%. What was sequenced was PBMCs. Receptors were obtained from a woman aged 55-69 years in good health and CMV-seropositive.

J is TRBJ1-2 and V is TRBV15; the D gene is possibly TRBD1 (6 bases). The CDR3 runs 18 residues. Trimming removed 0 bases from V and 5 bases from J, with 22 bases in between. Germline loops: CDR1 LNHNV, CDR2 YYDKDF (reference sequence). CDR3 loop: CATSRDYKTGGAEYGYTF. As DNA, the CDR3 is TGTGCCACCAGCAGAGATTACAAGACTGGGGGCGCAGAATATGGCTACACCTTC.

The chain joins TRBV7-2 to TRBJ2-3, with D unclear. CDR3 length: 14 amino acids. CDR1 and CDR2 (germline): SGHTA, FQGNSA. Trimming left V 2 bases short and J 1 base short, with 7 bases between. CDR3 nucleotides: TGTGCCAGCAGCTTAAACTCCCGCACAGATACGCAGTATTTT. Encoded protein: CASSLNSRTDTQYF.

The V gene is TRBV30, the J gene TRBJ2-7, with TRBD2 matching over 13 bases. Germline loops: CDR1 GTSNPN, CDR2 SVGIG (reference sequence). The CDR3 runs 16 residues. The V segment lost 0 bases and the J segment 6 bases; nucleotides outside the gene matches: 8. The CDR3 nucleotides are TGTGCCTGGAGTGTACTAGCGGGAGGGGGGCTCCGCGAGCAGTACTTC. Translation: CAWSVLAGGGLREQYF.

This chain joins TRBV5-1 and TRBJ1-1, with no clear D. The V end was cut by 3 bases, the J end by 2 bases, with 11 bases between. This CDR3 comprises 14 residues. Germline CDR1 reads SGHRS; CDR2 reads YFSETQ. The CDR3 nucleotides read TGCGCCAGCAGCTGGGGAACGGGAAACACTGAAGCTTTCTTT. Amino acid sequence: CASSWGTGNTEAFF.